Here is one T cell receptor (beta chain) with its context. How the authors handled the data: How many nucleated cells were present was estimated from reference gene primer amplification. Method: immunoSEQ multiplex PCR; TCRdb's copy keeps in-frame clones and lacks some. For V, J and clone size, that table is used; D and trimming come from the DNA. The table shows 40,000 to 45,000 clones, with about nine tenths occurring only once. The sample originates from a study of blood T cell repertoires in COVID-19. Study overall: Samples came from the United States, Italy and Spain, spanning acute and convalescent COVID-19. Sources were T cells, B-cell-depleted T cells, or PBMCs; the material itself was cDNA or gDNA.

Germline CDR1 is KGHSH and CDR2 is LQKENI. The ends were cut back, 0 bases at V and 2 bases at J, with 13 bases in the middle. There are 17 residues in the CDR3. The material sequenced was peripheral blood. This receptor was obtained from a man in his forties or fifties with active COVID-19. The chain carries TRBV18 and TRBJ2-2, with TRBD1 as a possible D gene (6 bases). The DNA of the CDR3 is TGTGCCAGCTCACCACCAACAAACAGGGCTAACACCGGGGAGCTGTTTTTT. This codes for CASSPPTNRANTGELFF.